Shown below are 16 T cell receptor beta chains from a single sample sequenced in a study of blood T cell repertoires in COVID-19. Using immunoSEQ multiplex PCR, the repertoire was profiled, and TCRdb retains in-frame clones only, with some absent. The sample records some 270,000 clones, approximately 85% being singletons. The sequenced sample was peripheral blood. The receptors stem from a human donor with COVID-19, enrolled during active disease. The donor label of this sample is uncertain.

The chain links TRBV15 to TRBJ2-3; D is possibly TRBD2 (7 bases). The CDR3 length is 15 residues. Germline V CDR1 and CDR2: LNHNV, YYDKDF (reference sequence). Trimming shortened V by 0 bases and J by 4 bases, and 11 bases separated the two germline ends. This chain's CDR3 is CATSRDRGAADTQYF. The CDR3, as DNA: TGTGCCACCAGCAGAGATCGGGGGGCCGCAGATACGCAGTATTTT.

This chain joins TRBV7-3 and TRBJ2-1; 8 bases fit TRBD2. The CDR3 covers 17 residues. The germline gives CDR1 SGHTA, CDR2 FQGTGA. Trimming took 4 bases from V and 6 from J; bases not matched to a gene: 14. DNA of the CDR3: TGTGCCAGCAGCTCCCGTGCCGCGGGAGGTTTGGGCAATGAGCAGTTCTTC. Translated, it gives CASSSRAAGGLGNEQFF.

In its sample, this clone was seen a few times. This sequence joins TRBV9 and TRBJ1-3; TRBD1 matches at 10 bases. This CDR3 spans 19 amino acids. The V gene's germline CDR1 is SGDLS and CDR2 YYNGEE. Unmatched junction bases numbered 12, after V lost 3 bases and J lost 0 bases. The CDR3 is CASSEGPTGGRFSGNTIYF. CDR3 nucleotides: TGTGCCAGCAGCGAGGGGCCGACAGGGGGCCGCTTCTCTGGAAACACCATATATTTT.

This clone was detected a few times. V and J are TRBV27 and TRBJ1-1, with 7 positions matching TRBD1. The CDR3 consists of 17 residues. The junction had 9 bases not matched to a gene; V was cut back by 2 bases and J by 0 bases. Germline V CDR1 and CDR2: MNHEY, SMNVEV (reference sequence). The CDR3 DNA is TGTGCCAGCAGTTTACGCCGGGGACAGTCGGTGAACACTGAAGCTTTCTTT. It is translated as CASSLRRGQSVNTEAFF.

This clone came up a few times. This rearrangement joins TRBV2 to TRBJ2-3; a weak D match, TRBD2 (5 bases). This CDR3 is built from 16 residues. V was cut by 5 bases and J by 0 bases, with 15 bases left in between. In germline, CDR1 is SNHLY, CDR2 FYNNEI. In DNA, the CDR3 is TGTGCCAGCAGTAGGTCCACGGGGATTAGCACAGATACGCAGTATTTT. This translates into CASSRSTGISTDTQYF.

The chain has TRBV6-2 or TRBV6-3 and TRBJ2-7; 8 bases are shared with TRBD2. The junction had 10 bases not matched to a gene; V was cut back by 5 bases and J by 4 bases. CDR1 and CDR2 (germline): MNHEY, SVGEGT. This CDR3 comprises 15 residues. This chain's CDR3 is CASSRIYSGMYEQYF. CDR3 nucleotides: TGTGCCAGCAGTCGCATATATAGCGGGATGTACGAGCAGTACTTC.

This clone was counted a few times. This chain uses TRBV10-3 with TRBJ2-7, with D perhaps matching TRBD1 (5 bases). This CDR3 contains 14 residues. From germline, CDR1 is ENHRY and CDR2 SYGVKD. The V gene lost 6 bases and the J gene lost 1 base, with 13 bases spanning the gap. The CDR3 bases are TGTGCCATCAGAAGGGGTCCCGCATCCTACGAGCAGTACTTC. This translates into CAIRRGPASYEQYF.

This clone has only one observation. This sequence joins TRBV14 and TRBJ2-7; the D is unclear. The CDR3 has 13 amino acids. Trimming cost V 0 bases and J 3 bases, with 6 bases left between them. The germline V gene has CDR1 SGHDN and CDR2 FVKESK. CDR3 nucleotides: TGTGCCAGCAGCCAAGACGGTGACTACGAGCAGTACTTC. This translates into CASSQDGDYEQYF.

This chain links TRBV30 with TRBJ1-1; D is unclear. V dropped 3 bases and J dropped 8 bases, with 10 bases sitting between them. The CDR3 consists of 11 residues. Germline V gives CDR1 GTSNPN, CDR2 SVGIG (reference sequence). The CDR3 bases are TGTGCCTGGAGCCGACTGATGGAAGCTTTCTTT. Its translation is CAWSRLMEAFF.

This clone was counted once. The rearrangement joins TRBV3-1 (or the pseudogene TRBV3-2) to TRBJ2-1, with 16 positions matching TRBD2. CDR1 and CDR2 from the germline V gene are LGHDT and YNNKEL (reference sequence). J lost 0 bases, V lost 5 bases, and 13 bases had no gene match. This CDR3 has 21 residues. The CDR3 sequence is CASSKRAGTSGRASSYNEQFF. In DNA form, the CDR3 reads TGTGCCAGCAGCAAGAGAGCCGGGACTAGCGGGAGGGCAAGCTCCTACAATGAGCAGTTCTTC.

CDR3 residues: CASSPDPGGNIQYF. The CDR3 DNA reads as TGTGCCAGCAGCCCGGACCCCGGCGGGAACATTCAGTACTTC. V is TRBV3-1 (or the pseudogene TRBV3-2) and J is TRBJ2-4; perhaps TRBD2 as D (5 bases). Germline V CDR1 and CDR2: LGHDT, YNNKEL (reference sequence). Trimming shortened V by 4 bases and J by 7 bases, and 14 bases separated the two germline ends. The CDR3 extends over 14 amino acids.

The chain is built from TRBV7-2 and TRBJ1-2; no firm D call. Germline V gene data show CDR1 as SGHTA and CDR2 as FQGNSA. The CDR3 totals 14 residues. V lost 4 bases, J lost 4 bases, and 13 bases lay in between. The CDR3 is CASSSQTATYGYTF. The CDR3 DNA reads TGTGCCAGCAGCTCTCAGACTGCTACCTATGGCTACACCTTC.

V gene TRBV3-1 (or the pseudogene TRBV3-2) combines with J gene TRBJ1-1; 8 bases are a match to TRBD1. After removal of 5 bases from V and 3 bases from J, the junction contained 11 bases not matched to a gene. The CDR3 runs to 16 residues. In germline, CDR1 is LGHDT, CDR2 YNNKEL (reference sequence). This CDR3 reads CASSTWTGPRDTEAFF. The CDR3 DNA reads as TGTGCCAGCAGCACCTGGACAGGGCCAAGGGACACTGAAGCTTTCTTT.

In its sample, this clone was seen once. The V and J genes are TRBV7-3 and TRBJ1-2; a possible D gene is TRBD1 (6 bases). Germline CDR1 and CDR2: SGHTA and FQGTGA. The CDR3 loop spans 14 amino acids. V shed 5 bases and J shed 4 bases, with 14 bases lying between them. Written as DNA, the CDR3 is TGTGCCAGCAGCCCCGAGGGGGGGCCCTATGGCTACACCTTC. This translates into CASSPEGGPYGYTF.

The chain has TRBV10-1 and TRBJ2-3; 8 bases line up with TRBD2. The trim removed 4 bases at V and 6 bases at J, leaving 12 bases unmatched. CDR3 size: 16 residues. Germline loops: CDR1 WNHNN, CDR2 SYGVQD (reference sequence). The CDR3: CASSVGQRASGDTQYF. Written as DNA, the CDR3 is TGCGCCAGCAGTGTGGGGCAGAGAGCTAGCGGGGATACGCAGTATTTT.

Turning to this clone: Within the sample, other DNA sequences also encode this same CDR3. This chain joins TRBV3-1 (or the pseudogene TRBV3-2) and TRBJ2-7; no reliable D call. The germline gives CDR1 LGHDT, CDR2 YNNKEL (reference sequence). V was trimmed by 6 bases and J by 2 bases, leaving 8 bases between them. This CDR3 comprises 12 residues. CDR3 sequence: CASSPTAYEQYF. For the CDR3, the DNA is TGTGCCAGCAGTCCTACAGCCTACGAGCAGTACTTC.